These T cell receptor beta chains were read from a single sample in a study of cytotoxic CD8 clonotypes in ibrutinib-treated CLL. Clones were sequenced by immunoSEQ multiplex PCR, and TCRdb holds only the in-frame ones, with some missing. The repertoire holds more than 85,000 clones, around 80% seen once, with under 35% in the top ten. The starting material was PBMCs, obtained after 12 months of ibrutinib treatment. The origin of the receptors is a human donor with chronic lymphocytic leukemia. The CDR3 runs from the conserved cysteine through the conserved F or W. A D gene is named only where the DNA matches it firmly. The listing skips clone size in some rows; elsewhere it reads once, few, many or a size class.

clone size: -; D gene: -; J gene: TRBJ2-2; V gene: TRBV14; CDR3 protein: CASSQVNSGTGELFF; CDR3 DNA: TGTGCCAGCAGCCAAGTTAACTCGGGGACCGGGGAGCTGTTTTTT
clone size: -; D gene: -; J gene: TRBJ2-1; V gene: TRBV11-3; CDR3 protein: CASSLGAPKAYNEQFF; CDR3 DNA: TGTGCCAGCAGCTTAGGAGCCCCGAAGGCCTACAATGAGCAGTTCTTC
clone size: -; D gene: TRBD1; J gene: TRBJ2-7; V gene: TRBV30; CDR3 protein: CAWTKVLGGIQGDYEQYF; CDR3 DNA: TGTGCCTGGACCAAGGTTCTAGGGGGGATACAGGGGGACTACGAGCAGTACTTC
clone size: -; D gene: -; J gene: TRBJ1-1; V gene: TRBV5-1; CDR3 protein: CASSVSGNTEAFF; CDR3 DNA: TGCGCCAGCAGCGTTTCAGGCAACACTGAAGCTTTCTTT
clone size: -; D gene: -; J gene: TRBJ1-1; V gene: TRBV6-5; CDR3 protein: CASTSAFSRPRGAFF; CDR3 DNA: TGTGCCAGCACCTCCGCTTTCTCGAGACCCCGAGGAGCTTTCTTT
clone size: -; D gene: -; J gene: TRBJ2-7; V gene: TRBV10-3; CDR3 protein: CAISESDMTYEQYF; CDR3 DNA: TGTGCCATCAGTGAGTCCGACATGACCTACGAGCAGTACTTC
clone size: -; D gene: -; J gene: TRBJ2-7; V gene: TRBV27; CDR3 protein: CASRRDSSYEQYF; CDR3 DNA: TGTGCCAGCAGACGGGACTCATCCTACGAGCAGTACTTC
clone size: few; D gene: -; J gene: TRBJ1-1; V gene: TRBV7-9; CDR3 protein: CASSPSGRVAFF; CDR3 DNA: TGTGCCAGCAGCCCCTCGGGGAGGGTAGCTTTCTTT
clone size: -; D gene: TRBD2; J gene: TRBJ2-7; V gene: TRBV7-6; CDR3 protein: CASSLAPPGGPREQYF; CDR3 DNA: TGTGCCAGCAGCTTAGCCCCCCCGGGGGGGCCCCGCGAGCAGTACTTC
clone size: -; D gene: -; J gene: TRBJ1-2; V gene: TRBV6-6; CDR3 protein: CASILRGVNYGYTF; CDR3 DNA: TGTGCCAGCATCCTCAGGGGTGTAAACTATGGCTACACCTTC
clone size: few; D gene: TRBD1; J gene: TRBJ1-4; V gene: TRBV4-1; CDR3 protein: CASSLTGGEANEKLFF; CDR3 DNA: TGCGCCAGCAGCCTAACAGGGGGCGAGGCTAATGAAAAACTGTTTTTT
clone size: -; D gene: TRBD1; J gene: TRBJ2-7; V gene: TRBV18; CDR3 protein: CASSPSRGNYEQYF; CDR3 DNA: TGTGCCAGCTCACCGTCCAGGGGGAATTACGAGCAGTACTTC
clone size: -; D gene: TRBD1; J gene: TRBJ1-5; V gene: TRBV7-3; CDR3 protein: CASSVSTGGAWPPQHF; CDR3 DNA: TGTGCCAGCAGCGTGTCTACAGGGGGGGCCTGGCCGCCCCAGCATTTT
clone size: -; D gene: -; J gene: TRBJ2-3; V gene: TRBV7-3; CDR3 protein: CASSLTGGSTDTQYF; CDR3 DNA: TGTGCCAGCAGCTTAACGGGCGGGAGCACAGATACGCAGTATTTT
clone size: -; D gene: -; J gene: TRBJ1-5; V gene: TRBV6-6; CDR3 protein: CASSSVAGTAGAPQHF; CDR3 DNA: TGTGCCAGCAGTTCGGTTGCAGGGACGGCCGGGGCGCCCCAGCATTTT
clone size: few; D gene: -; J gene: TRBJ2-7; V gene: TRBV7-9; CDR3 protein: CASSFSDAGEQYF; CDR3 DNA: TGTGCCAGCAGCTTTAGCGATGCTGGCGAGCAGTACTTC
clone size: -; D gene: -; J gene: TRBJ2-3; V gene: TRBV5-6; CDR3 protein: CASSLWGRTDTQYF; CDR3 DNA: TGTGCCAGCAGCTTGTGGGGCCGCACAGATACGCAGTATTTT
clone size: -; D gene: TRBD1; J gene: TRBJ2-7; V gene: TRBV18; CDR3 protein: CASSTRDRQSYEQYF; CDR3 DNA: TGTGCCAGCTCAACGAGGGACAGACAATCCTACGAGCAGTACTTC
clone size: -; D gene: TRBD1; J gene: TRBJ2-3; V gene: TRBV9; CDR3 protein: CASSVGRGPFSTDTQYF; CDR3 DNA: TGTGCCAGCAGCGTAGGTAGGGGGCCCTTCTCCACAGATACGCAGTATTTT
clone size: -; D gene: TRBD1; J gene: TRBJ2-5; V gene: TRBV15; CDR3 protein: CATSSLTGVQETQYF; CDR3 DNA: TGTGCCACCAGCAGCCTAACAGGGGTTCAAGAGACCCAGTACTTC
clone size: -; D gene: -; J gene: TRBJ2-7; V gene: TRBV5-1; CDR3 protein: CASSRERAYEQYF; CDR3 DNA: TGCGCCAGCAGCAGGGAAAGGGCCTACGAGCAGTACTTC
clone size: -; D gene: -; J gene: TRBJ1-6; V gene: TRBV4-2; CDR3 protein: CASSSDLVESPLHF; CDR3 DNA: TGTGCCAGCAGTTCGGACCTCGTAGAATCACCCCTCCACTTT
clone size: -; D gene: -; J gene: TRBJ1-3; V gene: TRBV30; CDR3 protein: CAWSGNGNTIYF; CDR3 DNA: TGTGCCTGGAGTGGGAACGGAAACACCATATATTTT
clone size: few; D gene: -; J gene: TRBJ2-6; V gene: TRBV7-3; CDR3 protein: CASSTPGEAGANVLTF; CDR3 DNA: TGTGCCAGCAGCACCCCAGGGGAGGCTGGGGCCAACGTCCTGACTTTC
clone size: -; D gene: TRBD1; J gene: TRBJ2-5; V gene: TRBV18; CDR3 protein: CASSPTGEETQYF; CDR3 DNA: TGTGCCAGCTCACCGACAGGGGAAGAGACCCAGTACTTC
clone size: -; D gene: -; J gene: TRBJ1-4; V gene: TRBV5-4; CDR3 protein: CASSLSGQQINEKLFF; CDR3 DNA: TGTGCCAGCAGCCTCTCTGGACAGCAGATTAATGAAAAACTGTTTTTT
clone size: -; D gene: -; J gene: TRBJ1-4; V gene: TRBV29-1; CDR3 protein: CSVEWGEKLFF; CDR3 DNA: TGCAGCGTTGAGTGGGGTGAAAAACTGTTTTTT
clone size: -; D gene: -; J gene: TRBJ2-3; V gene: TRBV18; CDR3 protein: CASSPPYGVSTDTQYF; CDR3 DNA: TGTGCCAGCTCACCACCATACGGGGTGAGCACAGATACGCAGTATTTT